The present entry profiles one T cell receptor (beta chain) with its context. The antigen is undetermined. V lost 0 bases, J lost 5 bases, and 13 bases lay in between. CDR1 is LGHNA and CDR2 is YSLEER in the germline V gene. This CDR3 region has 15 residues. This specimen belongs to a study of T cells in localized non-small cell lung cancer. Study outcomes and limitations: Appearing in adjacent lung were a median approximately 57 of the top 100 tumor clones. Investigators sequenced only a single tumor region, leaving heterogeneity possible. Exceeding tumor, uninvolved adjacent lung had the highest T cell clonality.

Sequencing used immunoSEQ multiplex PCR; TCRdb keeps in-frame clones, though not all of them. The sample records around 28,000 clones, about 87% being singletons. The TCR was taken from a woman aged 18-55 years with stage I lung adenocarcinoma. Material: peripheral blood, obtained before any cancer treatment. This chain uses TRBV4-3 with TRBJ2-5, with D perhaps matching TRBD2 (5 bases). For the CDR3, the DNA is TGCGCCAGCAGCCAAGAACCCTCCTCGGGGGAGACCCAGTACTTC. Protein: CASSQEPSSGETQYF.